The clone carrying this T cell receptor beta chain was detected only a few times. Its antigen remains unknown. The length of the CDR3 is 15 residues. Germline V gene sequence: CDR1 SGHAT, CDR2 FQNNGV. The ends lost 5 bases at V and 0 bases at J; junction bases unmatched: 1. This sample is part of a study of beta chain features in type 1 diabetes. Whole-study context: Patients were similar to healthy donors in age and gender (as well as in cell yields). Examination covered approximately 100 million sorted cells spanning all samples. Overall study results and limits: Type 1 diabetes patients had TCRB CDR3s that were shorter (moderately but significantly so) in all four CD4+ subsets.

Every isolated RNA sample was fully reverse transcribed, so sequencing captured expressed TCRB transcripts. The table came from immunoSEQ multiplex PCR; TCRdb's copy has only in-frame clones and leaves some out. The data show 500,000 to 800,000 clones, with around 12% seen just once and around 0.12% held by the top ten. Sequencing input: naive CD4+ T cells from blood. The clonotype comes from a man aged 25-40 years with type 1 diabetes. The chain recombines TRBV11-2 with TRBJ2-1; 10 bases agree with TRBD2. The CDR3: CASSPSGSSYNEQFF. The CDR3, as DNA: TGTGCCAGCAGCCCTAGCGGGAGCTCCTACAATGAGCAGTTCTTC.